Listed below are T cell receptor beta chains from one sample, sequenced in a study of human T cells and chemical hapten exposure. TCRdb independently ran MiXCR on the RACE reads; one entry per CDR3 protein. Of about 250,000 distinct CDR3 sequences in the sample, approximately 8% are singletons; the top ten hold roughly 1.2%. The sequenced sample was whole blood, obtained in connection with sensitization to the hapten diphenylcyclopropenone (DPC). The receptors come from a man younger than 35 with alopecia areata. Some clones in this sample may be carry-over from other donors' samples. CDR3s include the opening cysteine and the closing phenylalanine or tryptophan. D genes are given only for firm matches. A clone size is listed for some rows: how often the clone was seen (once, few, many), or a class if it is expanded.

CDR3 length: 13; D gene: TRBD1; V gene: TRBV20-1; clone size: .; J gene: TRBJ1-5; CDR3 protein: CSGKQGSNQPQHF; CDR3 DNA: TGCAGTGGTAAACAGGGGAGCAATCAGCCCCAGCATTTT
CDR3 length: 15; D gene: TRBD1; V gene: TRBV6-5; clone size: few; J gene: TRBJ1-1; CDR3 protein: CASSYRRTGNTEAFF; CDR3 DNA: TGTGCCAGCAGTTATCGTCGGACAGGGAACACTGAAGCTTTCTTT
CDR3 length: 16; D gene: TRBD1; V gene: TRBV27; clone size: .; J gene: TRBJ2-3; CDR3 protein: CASSSVRDRGLDTQYF; CDR3 DNA: TGTGCCAGCAGTTCCGTCCGGGACAGGGGGCTTGATACGCAGTATTTT
CDR3 length: 15; D gene: .; V gene: TRBV7-9; clone size: few; J gene: TRBJ2-3; CDR3 protein: CASSKTAGRADTQYF; CDR3 DNA: TGTGCCAGCAGCAAAACGGCCGGAAGGGCAGATACGCAGTATTTT
CDR3 length: 18; D gene: TRBD1; V gene: TRBV28; clone size: once; J gene: TRBJ1-5; CDR3 protein: CASSRTGDGAYSNQPQHF; CDR3 DNA: TGTGCCAGCAGTCGTACAGGGGACGGAGCATATAGCAATCAGCCCCAGCATTTT
CDR3 length: 15; D gene: TRBD2; V gene: TRBV7-6; clone size: .; J gene: TRBJ2-3; CDR3 protein: CAKTKRGRNTDTQYF; CDR3 DNA: TGTGCCAAGACAAAGCGGGGGAGAAACACAGATACGCAGTATTTT
CDR3 length: 13; D gene: .; V gene: TRBV9; clone size: few; J gene: TRBJ2-5; CDR3 protein: CASSVGGQETQYF; CDR3 DNA: TGTGCCAGCAGCGTAGGGGGGCAAGAGACCCAGTACTTC
CDR3 length: 14; D gene: .; V gene: TRBV7-2; clone size: .; J gene: TRBJ1-1; CDR3 protein: CASSFDGGWPEAFF; CDR3 DNA: TGTGCCAGCAGCTTTGATGGGGGGTGGCCTGAAGCTTTCTTT
CDR3 length: 17; D gene: .; V gene: TRBV7-9; clone size: few; J gene: TRBJ2-3; CDR3 protein: CASSPLEVDAYTDTQYF; CDR3 DNA: TGTGCCAGCAGCCCGTTGGAGGTTGACGCCTACACAGATACGCAGTATTTT
CDR3 length: 13; D gene: .; V gene: TRBV12-3/TRBV12-4; clone size: few; J gene: TRBJ1-2; CDR3 protein: CASSFSPGNGYTF; CDR3 DNA: TGTGCCAGCAGTTTTTCCCCCGGGAATGGCTACACCTTC
CDR3 length: 16; D gene: TRBD1; V gene: TRBV6-2/TRBV6-3; clone size: .; J gene: TRBJ2-5; CDR3 protein: CASRYTVRGRFETQYF; CDR3 DNA: TGTGCCAGCAGATATACAGTGAGGGGGCGTTTTGAGACCCAGTACTTC
CDR3 length: 14; D gene: .; V gene: TRBV3-1; clone size: .; J gene: TRBJ1-1; CDR3 protein: CASSHFLRYTEAFF; CDR3 DNA: TGTGCCAGCAGCCATTTTCTCAGATACACTGAAGCTTTCTTT
CDR3 length: 13; D gene: .; V gene: TRBV5-1; clone size: many; J gene: TRBJ2-1; CDR3 protein: CASSLEANNEQFF; CDR3 DNA: TGCGCCAGCAGCTTGGAGGCAAACAATGAGCAGTTCTTC
CDR3 length: 14; D gene: TRBD1; V gene: TRBV4-3; clone size: .; J gene: TRBJ1-2; CDR3 protein: CASSHRGPNYGYTF; CDR3 DNA: TGCGCCAGCAGTCACAGGGGTCCCAACTATGGCTACACCTTC
CDR3 length: 14; D gene: .; V gene: TRBV5-1; clone size: few; J gene: TRBJ1-4; CDR3 protein: CASSLDGDNEKLFF; CDR3 DNA: TGCGCCAGCAGCTTGGACGGAGATAATGAAAAACTGTTTTTT
CDR3 length: 15; D gene: .; V gene: TRBV13; clone size: .; J gene: TRBJ2-2; CDR3 protein: CASSPPPGNTGELFF; CDR3 DNA: TGTGCCAGCAGTCCACCCCCGGGTAACACCGGGGAGCTGTTTTTT
CDR3 length: 14; D gene: .; V gene: TRBV12-3/TRBV12-4; clone size: .; J gene: TRBJ1-5; CDR3 protein: CASSRTLRDQPQHF; CDR3 DNA: TGTGCCAGCAGCCGAACCCTCAGGGACCAGCCCCAGCATTTT
CDR3 length: 14; D gene: .; V gene: TRBV24-1; clone size: .; J gene: TRBJ2-1; CDR3 protein: CATSVGISYNEQFF; CDR3 DNA: TGTGCCACCAGTGTAGGTATCTCCTACAATGAGCAGTTCTTC
CDR3 length: 13; D gene: .; V gene: TRBV27; clone size: few; J gene: TRBJ2-7; CDR3 protein: CASSLSGAYEQYF; CDR3 DNA: TGTGCCAGCAGTTTATCCGGCGCGTACGAGCAGTACTTC
CDR3 length: 12; D gene: .; V gene: TRBV7-6; clone size: many; J gene: TRBJ1-1; CDR3 protein: CASSSPNTEAFF; CDR3 DNA: TGTGCCAGCAGCTCACCGAACACTGAAGCTTTCTTT
CDR3 length: 14; D gene: .; V gene: TRBV5-1; clone size: few; J gene: TRBJ1-6; CDR3 protein: CASSFRDGLALLHF; CDR3 DNA: TGCGCCAGCAGCTTTCGGGACGGACTAGCTCTCCTCCACTTT
CDR3 length: 14; D gene: TRBD1; V gene: TRBV12-3/TRBV12-4; clone size: .; J gene: TRBJ1-2; CDR3 protein: CASSPQTGVTGYTF; CDR3 DNA: TGTGCCAGCAGCCCTCAGACAGGGGTCACTGGCTACACCTTC
CDR3 length: 16; D gene: .; V gene: TRBV6-2/TRBV6-3; clone size: .; J gene: TRBJ1-5; CDR3 protein: CASSRMTTNGNQPQHF; CDR3 DNA: TGTGCCAGCAGTCGAATGACAACGAATGGCAATCAGCCCCAGCATTTT
CDR3 length: 15; D gene: TRBD1; V gene: TRBV5-1; clone size: many; J gene: TRBJ1-1; CDR3 protein: CASSFAGTVNTEAFF; CDR3 DNA: TGCGCCAGCAGCTTCGCCGGGACAGTGAACACTGAAGCTTTCTTT
CDR3 length: 14; D gene: TRBD1; V gene: TRBV4-1; clone size: once; J gene: TRBJ2-7; CDR3 protein: CASSQGTGGNEQYF; CDR3 DNA: TGCGCCAGCAGCCAAGGGACAGGGGGCAACGAGCAGTACTTC